This T cell receptor beta chain emerged from a study of regulatory T cells in long-lasting Graves disease. The CDR3 runs to 15 residues. The germline CDR1 and CDR2 sequences are DFQATT and SNEGSKA (reference sequence). The V segment lost 6 bases and the J segment 6 bases; nucleotides outside the gene matches: 15. Arm-PCR of CDR3 regions and iRepertoire HTBI primers were the basis on which TCR beta libraries were built. Each CDR3 protein gets one entry after TCRdb re-called the multiplex PCR reads with MiXCR. The sample gives hundreds of thousands of distinct CDR3 sequences, more than 15% of which show up once; around 13% is in the top ten. The study, taken as a whole, reports: New patients shared about 880 public clonotypes, fewer than the approximately 2,700 shared by persistent patients.

The time point: newly diagnosed GD, antithyroid drugs for less than 3 months. Scientists built the TCR library using RNA that was extracted from PBMCs. At least ten counts were recorded for this clonotype. Its target is unknown. These data were likewise used in another study, on T cells in Graves' hyperthyroidism and ophthalmopathy.

Here the sequenced sample was peripheral blood mononuclear cells (PBMCs), taken at new diagnosis, from a patient treated with antithyroid drugs. This TCR derives from a man aged 18 to 29 with Graves disease. The rearrangement links TRBV20-1 to TRBJ2-7; 9 nucleotides match TRBD1. CDR3 coding DNA: TGCAGTGCCCCCAACAAGGTGGGACAGGGTTCCGAGCAGTACTTC. It translates to CSAPNKVGQGSEQYF.